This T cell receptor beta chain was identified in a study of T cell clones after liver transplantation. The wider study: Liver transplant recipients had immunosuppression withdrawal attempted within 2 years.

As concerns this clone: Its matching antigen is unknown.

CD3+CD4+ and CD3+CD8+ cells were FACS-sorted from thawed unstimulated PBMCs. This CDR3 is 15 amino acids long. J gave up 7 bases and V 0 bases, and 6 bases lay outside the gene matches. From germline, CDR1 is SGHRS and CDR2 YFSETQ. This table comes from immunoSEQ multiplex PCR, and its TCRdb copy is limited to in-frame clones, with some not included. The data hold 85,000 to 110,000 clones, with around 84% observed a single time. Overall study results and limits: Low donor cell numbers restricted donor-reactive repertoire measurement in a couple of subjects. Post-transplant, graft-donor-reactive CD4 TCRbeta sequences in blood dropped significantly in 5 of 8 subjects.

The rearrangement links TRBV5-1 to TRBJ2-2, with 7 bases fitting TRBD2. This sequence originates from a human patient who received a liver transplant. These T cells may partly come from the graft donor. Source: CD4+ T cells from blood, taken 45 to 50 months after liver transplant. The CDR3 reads CASSLAGAGSGELFF. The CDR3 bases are TGCGCCAGCAGCTTGGCCGGAGCGGGGAGCGGGGAGCTGTTTTTT.